The 24 T cell receptor beta chains below come from one sample, sequenced in a study of cytomegalovirus exposure and HLA in healthy donors. Method: immunoSEQ multiplex PCR; TCRdb's copy keeps in-frame clones and lacks some. The data contain about 160,000 clones, roughly 91% of them singletons. The specimen was PBMCs. The receptor set was obtained from a man younger than 30 in good health and CMV-seropositive.

This chain links TRBV15 with TRBJ2-5; 10 bases match TRBD1. Trimming cost V 3 bases and J 5 bases; bases outside gene matches: 3. This CDR3 region has 14 residues. Germline CDR1 is LNHNV and CDR2 is YYDKDF (reference sequence). The CDR3 DNA is TGTGCCACCAGCAGGACAGGGGGCGTTGAGACCCAGTACTTC. This encodes CATSRTGGVETQYF.

The chain employs TRBV7-8 and TRBJ1-1; a possible D gene is TRBD1 (5 bases). V was trimmed by 1 base and J by 0 bases, leaving 15 bases between them. Germline CDR1 reads SGHVS; CDR2 reads FQNEAQ. The CDR3 totals 17 residues. Written as DNA, the CDR3 is TGTGCCAGCAGCTTAGAAAGACAGTTTGCGATGAACACTGAAGCTTTCTTT. Amino acid sequence: CASSLERQFAMNTEAFF.

The rearrangement uses TRBV11-1 and TRBJ2-2; perhaps TRBD1 as D (5 bases). V was pared by 4 bases and J by 5 bases, with 8 bases between. Looked up from germline, CDR1 is SGHAT and CDR2 is FQDESV (reference sequence). CDR3 length: 13 residues. CDR3 DNA sequence: TGTGCCAGCAGCTCCAGGGAAACCGGGGAGCTGTTTTTT. Protein product: CASSSRETGELFF.

This chain links TRBV29-1 with TRBJ1-2, with no clear D. V was trimmed by 1 base and J by 2 bases, leaving 8 bases between them. Germline-derived CDR1 and CDR2 are SQVTM and ANQGSEA. The CDR3 is 13 amino acids. The DNA of the CDR3 is TGCAGCGTTGAAGTGGGGAGAAACTATGGCTACACCTTC. The encoded protein is CSVEVGRNYGYTF.

This clone was picked up one time. The gene calls are TRBV7-9 and TRBJ2-3; D is undetermined. The CDR3 has 14 amino acids. The V end lost 5 bases, the J end lost 2 bases, and 11 bases lay between the germline ends. Germline V gives CDR1 SEHNR, CDR2 FQNEAQ (reference sequence). CDR3 in amino acids: CASSRIIVTDTQYF. In nucleotides, the CDR3 is TGTGCCAGCAGCCGTATAATCGTCACAGATACGCAGTATTTT.

There are a few counts of this clone. One end of the junction does not line up with germline, which may come from a read error. DNA of the CDR3: TGTGCCAGCAGGGGAGGGACCCCGCGCTTC. It encodes CASRGGTPRF. The V and J genes are TRBV2 and TRBJ2-7, with TRBD2 identical over 7 bases. The V gene's germline CDR1 is SNHLY and CDR2 FYNNEI. The CDR3 has 10 residues.

This clone has only one observation. The V call is TRBV5-1, the J call TRBJ2-3, with 9 bases aligning to TRBD2. The ends lost 0 bases at V and 3 bases at J; junction bases unmatched: 5. Germline CDR1 is SGHRS and CDR2 is YFSETQ. This CDR3 spans 16 amino acids. The CDR3 sequence is CASSLVIAGDTDTQYF. In nucleotides, the CDR3 is TGCGCCAGCAGCTTGGTAATAGCGGGAGATACAGATACGCAGTATTTT.

The genes are TRBV7-3 and TRBJ2-1, with 11 bases aligning to TRBD2. V shed 4 bases and J 5 bases; nucleotides not matched to a gene: 10. CDR1 and CDR2 from the germline V gene are SGHTA and FQGTGA. CDR3 length equals 17 residues. The CDR3 bases are TGTGCCAGCAGCTCCCCGCTAGCGGGAGGACGCGACAATGAGCAGTTCTTC. Protein product: CASSSPLAGGRDNEQFF.

V and J are TRBV9 and TRBJ2-2; the D gene is possibly TRBD2 (6 bases). This CDR3 region has 15 residues. Between the trimmed V and J ends, which lost 5 bases and 5 bases, there was a span of 16 bases. Germline V CDR1 and CDR2: SGDLS, YYNGEE. CDR3 nucleotide sequence: TGTGCCAGCAGTACGTTGATCAGCGGGACCGGGGAGCTGTTTTTT. As protein: CASSTLISGTGELFF.

The chain is built from TRBV2 and TRBJ2-4; maybe TRBD2 (5 bases). The V end was cut by 7 bases, the J end by 0 bases, with 10 bases between. Germline V gene sequence: CDR1 SNHLY, CDR2 FYNNEI. CDR3 size: 14 residues. CDR3 sequence (DNA): TGTGCCAGCAATAACGGGATAGCCAAAAACATTCAGTACTTC. It encodes CASNNGIAKNIQYF.

This clone was recorded only once. DNA of the CDR3: TGTGCCAGCAGCGCGACTAGCGGGAGGCCCTACAATGAGCAGTTCTTC. This translates into CASSATSGRPYNEQFF. The chain uses TRBV2 and TRBJ2-1; the match to TRBD2 covers 13 bases. Germline V gene sequence: CDR1 SNHLY, CDR2 FYNNEI. Trimming removed 6 bases from V and 2 bases from J; junction bases left unmatched: 4. The CDR3 totals 16 residues.

The chain has TRBV27 and TRBJ1-1, with 7 bases matching TRBD1. V was clipped by 6 bases and J by 6 bases; unmatched bases: 7. CDR3 length: 13 residues. The germline V gene has CDR1 MNHEY and CDR2 SMNVEV (reference sequence). DNA for the CDR3: TGTGCCAGCAGGCAGGACAGGATTGCTGAAGCTTTCTTT. Its protein product is CASRQDRIAEAFF.

The chain uses TRBV27 and TRBJ1-5; no clear D gene. The V gene lost 5 bases and the J gene lost 0 bases, with 5 bases spanning the gap. This CDR3 is built from 13 residues. The germline V gene has CDR1 MNHEY and CDR2 SMNVEV (reference sequence). CDR3 residues: CASSPTSNQPQHF. The CDR3 coding sequence is TGTGCCAGCAGTCCTACTAGCAATCAGCCCCAGCATTTT.

The V call is TRBV9, the J call TRBJ2-7, with a tentative D call TRBD1 (6 bases). Germline CDR1 SGDLS, CDR2 YYNGEE. The germline V and J ends were trimmed by 0 bases and 4 bases, with 11 bases remaining between them. The CDR3 consists of 14 residues. The CDR3 bases are TGTGCCAGCAGCGTAGAACAGGGTGGATACGAGCAGTACTTC. Protein sequence: CASSVEQGGYEQYF.

The chain recombines TRBV29-1 with TRBJ2-3, with 14 bases matching TRBD2. Germline CDR1 and CDR2: SQVTM and ANQGSEA. The CDR3 length is 18 residues. V was clipped by 4 bases and J by 2 bases; unmatched bases: 11. CDR3 region: CSVARPGLAGEHTDTQYF. The CDR3 DNA reads as TGCAGCGTTGCGAGACCGGGACTAGCGGGAGAGCACACAGATACGCAGTATTTT.

This clone was counted a few times. The chain employs TRBV7-3 and TRBJ2-6; TRBD1 might be the D (6 bases). Germline-derived CDR1 and CDR2 are SGHTA and FQGTGA. The CDR3 contains 15 residues. V lost 5 bases to trimming and J lost 2 bases, with 10 bases between them. The CDR3 here is CASSPAGAGANVLTF. CDR3 coding DNA: TGTGCCAGCAGCCCTGCAGGGGCTGGGGCCAACGTCCTGACTTTC. Variable domain in full (rest from reference TRBV7-3 and TRBJ2-6): GAGVSQTPSNKVTEKGKYVELRCDPISGHTALYWYRQSLGQGPEFLIYFQGTGAADDSGLPNDRFFAVRPEGSVSTLKIQRTERGDSAVYLCASSPAGAGANVLTFGAGSRLTVL.

The rearrangement uses TRBV11-3 and TRBJ2-2; D is ambiguous. The CDR3 loop spans 15 amino acids. Trimming left V 5 bases short and J 1 base short, with 11 bases between. Germline CDR1 reads SGHNT; CDR2 reads YENEEA. Written as DNA, the CDR3 is TGTGCCAGCAGCCGTTCGAGACTGAACACCGGGGAGCTGTTTTTT. Residues: CASSRSRLNTGELFF.

The chain couples TRBV10-1 to TRBJ2-3; D possibly corresponds to TRBD2 (6 bases). V shed 4 bases and J shed 2 bases, with 10 bases lying between them. CDR1 and CDR2 from the germline V gene are WNHNN and SYGVQD (reference sequence). There are 14 residues in the CDR3. Here the CDR3 DNA reads TGCGCCAGCAGTGCCGGGACTGTCACAGATACGCAGTATTTT. It specifies CASSAGTVTDTQYF.

J is TRBJ2-1 and V is TRBV19, with D hard to call. The CDR3 consists of 12 residues. Germline V gene sequence: CDR1 LNHDA, CDR2 SQIVND (reference sequence). V was trimmed by 3 bases and J by 3 bases, leaving 3 bases between them. The CDR3 is CASSINYNEQFF. CDR3 nucleotide sequence: TGTGCCAGTAGTATTAACTACAATGAGCAGTTCTTC.

This clone occurred once. This chain links TRBV7-3 with TRBJ2-7; 10 bases match TRBD2. Trimming at V came to 5 bases and at J to 3 bases, leaving 13 bases not matched to a gene. Germline CDR1 is SGHTA and CDR2 is FQGTGA. This CDR3 has 17 amino acids. CDR3 sequence reads: CASSPHRTSGPYYEQYF. The CDR3 DNA reads as TGTGCCAGCAGCCCCCACCGGACTAGCGGACCTTACTACGAGCAGTACTTC.

CDR3 loop: CASSQGQAQVGETQYF. CDR3 in DNA: TGCGCCAGCAGCCAAGGTCAGGCGCAGGTTGGGGAGACCCAGTACTTC. The chain combines TRBV4-1 with TRBJ2-5; D not certain. The V gene lost 1 base and the J gene lost 5 bases, with 17 bases spanning the gap. CDR1 is MGHRA and CDR2 is YSYEKL in the germline V gene. CDR3 length: 16 residues.

The chain uses TRBV5-8 and TRBJ2-1; D might be TRBD2 (5 bases). The CDR3 sequence is 14 residues long. Trimming stripped 0 bases from V and 6 bases from J, with 10 bases between. CDR1 and CDR2 (germline): SGHTS, YDEGEE. The CDR3 coding sequence is TGTGCCAGCAGCTTGGGGTTTAGCGCCAATGAGCAGTTCTTC. It encodes CASSLGFSANEQFF. The full variable domain, completed using reference TRBV5-8 and TRBJ2-1, is EAGVTQSPTHLIKTRGQQATLRCSPISGHTSVYWYQQALGLGLQFLLWYDEGEERNRGNFPPRFSGRQFPNYSSELNVNALELEDSALYLCASSLGFSANEQFFGPGTRLTVL.

The chain joins TRBV9 to TRBJ2-3; 7 bases match TRBD2. Losses at the gene ends were 4 bases for V and 5 bases for J; bases not matched to a gene: 13. This CDR3 spans 16 amino acids. Germline V gene lookup returns CDR1 SGDLS and CDR2 YYNGEE. The CDR3 DNA reads as TGTGCCAGCAGCCCACTTGGCGGGAGCGGGGTAGATACGCAGTATTTT. Amino acid sequence: CASSPLGGSGVDTQYF.

The V gene is TRBV11-3, the J gene TRBJ2-7; D might be TRBD1 (5 bases). The CDR3 sequence is 13 residues long. The germline gives CDR1 SGHNT, CDR2 YENEEA. V lost 5 bases and J lost 6, with 14 bases in between. The CDR3 DNA reads as TGTGCCAGCAGCAATCCCGACAGTGGCGAGCAGTACTTC. It specifies CASSNPDSGEQYF.